A selection of T cell receptor beta chains follows, all from one sample in a study of blood T cells in healthy people across ages. TCRdb re-analysed the 5' RACE reads in MiXCR, keeping a single row per CDR3 protein. The sample holds about 1.5 million distinct CDR3 sequences; about 45% are singletons and the top ten take around 4%. The sample was blood. These receptors were collected from a woman between 18 and 29 years old in good health. Both conserved end residues are part of each CDR3. The order of the fields is J gene, clone size, V gene, D gene, CDR3 DNA, CDR3 protein. D genes are given only for firm matches. Size is stated for part of the rows, as once, few or many counts, or as a class when the clone is expanded.

j_gene: TRBJ1-2; abundance: once; v_gene: TRBV2; d_gene: TRBD1; CDR3nt: TGTGCCAGCAGTGTTAGGACAGGGAACTATGGCTACACCTTC; CDR3aa: CASSVRTGNYGYTF
j_gene: TRBJ1-1; abundance: few; v_gene: TRBV7-9; d_gene: TRBD1; CDR3nt: TGTGCCAGCATCCATCCTTCCACAGGGGCCACTGAAGCTTTCTTT; CDR3aa: CASIHPSTGATEAFF
j_gene: TRBJ1-1; abundance: NA; v_gene: TRBV3-1; d_gene: NA; CDR3nt: TGTGCCAGCAGCCAAAACTCCACTGAAGCTTTCTTT; CDR3aa: CASSQNSTEAFF
j_gene: TRBJ2-3; abundance: NA; v_gene: TRBV13; d_gene: TRBD2; CDR3nt: TGTGCCAGCAGCGGCCCTAGCGGGAGGTTTACAGATACGCAGTATTTT; CDR3aa: CASSGPSGRFTDTQYF
j_gene: TRBJ1-5; abundance: NA; v_gene: TRBV20-1; d_gene: NA; CDR3nt: TGCAGTGCTAGATTAAGGGGGTGGGATCAGCCCCAGCATTTT; CDR3aa: CSARLRGWDQPQHF
j_gene: TRBJ2-7; abundance: NA; v_gene: TRBV5-1; d_gene: TRBD2; CDR3nt: TGCGCCAGCAGCTTGGCCCTTGGACTAGAGGGAAACGAGCAGTACTTC; CDR3aa: CASSLALGLEGNEQYF
j_gene: TRBJ2-1; abundance: NA; v_gene: TRBV7-2; d_gene: NA; CDR3nt: TGTGCCAGCAGCTTAGCGCTGAGCGGCGGGGAGCAGTTCTTC; CDR3aa: CASSLALSGGEQFF
j_gene: TRBJ1-2; abundance: few; v_gene: TRBV11-2; d_gene: NA; CDR3nt: TGTGCCAGCAGGCCCCCACCAGCTAACTATGGCTACACCTTC; CDR3aa: CASRPPPANYGYTF
j_gene: TRBJ2-4; abundance: NA; v_gene: TRBV20-1; d_gene: TRBD2; CDR3nt: TGCAGTGCTAGCGGGAGGGTGAGGGAGCAGTACTTC; CDR3aa: CSASGRVREQYF
j_gene: TRBJ1-2; abundance: NA; v_gene: TRBV12-3/TRBV12-4; d_gene: TRBD1; CDR3nt: TGTGCCAGCAGTCCCGCCCCCGGACAGGCCTATGGCTACACCTTC; CDR3aa: CASSPAPGQAYGYTF
j_gene: TRBJ2-7; abundance: few; v_gene: TRBV20-1; d_gene: TRBD2; CDR3nt: TGCAGTGCTAGTGAGGCTAGCGGGTCCTACGAGCAGTACTTC; CDR3aa: CSASEASGSYEQYF
j_gene: TRBJ2-2; abundance: NA; v_gene: TRBV13; d_gene: TRBD2; CDR3nt: TGTGCCAGCAGCTCTCTGACTAGCGGGGCGAACACCGGGGAGCTGTTTTTT; CDR3aa: CASSSLTSGANTGELFF
j_gene: TRBJ2-7; abundance: NA; v_gene: TRBV12-5; d_gene: TRBD1; CDR3nt: TGTGCTAGTGGATTCGGGACAGGGGAGGGCGAGCAGTACTTC; CDR3aa: CASGFGTGEGEQYF
j_gene: TRBJ2-7; abundance: few; v_gene: TRBV18; d_gene: TRBD2; CDR3nt: TGTGCCAGCTCAGTGACTAGCGGCGTTTACGAGCAGTACTTC; CDR3aa: CASSVTSGVYEQYF
j_gene: TRBJ1-5; abundance: NA; v_gene: TRBV7-2; d_gene: NA; CDR3nt: TGTGCCAGCACCCAAGGAGTCGGCAGTGGGCTCTATAGCAATCAGCCCCAGCATTTT; CDR3aa: CASTQGVGSGLYSNQPQHF
j_gene: TRBJ1-5; abundance: NA; v_gene: TRBV7-8; d_gene: TRBD1; CDR3nt: TGTGCCAGCAGCCCCCGGACAGGGGGACGCAATCAGCCCCAGCATTTT; CDR3aa: CASSPRTGGRNQPQHF
j_gene: TRBJ2-5; abundance: few; v_gene: TRBV5-1; d_gene: TRBD1; CDR3nt: TGCGCCAGCAGCACTCGGACAGGGAGATTGGGTGAGCAGTACTTC; CDR3aa: CASSTRTGRLGEQYF
j_gene: TRBJ2-1; abundance: NA; v_gene: TRBV6-5; d_gene: NA; CDR3nt: TGTGCCAGCAGCCCCACCTATTGGGATGAGCAGTTCTTC; CDR3aa: CASSPTYWDEQFF
j_gene: TRBJ2-1; abundance: few; v_gene: TRBV21-1; d_gene: NA; CDR3nt: TGTGCCAGCAGCAAAACAAGACACAATGAGCAGTTCTTC; CDR3aa: CASSKTRHNEQFF
j_gene: TRBJ2-5; abundance: NA; v_gene: TRBV20-1; d_gene: TRBD1; CDR3nt: TGCAGTGCGCCCGGACGGACGACAGGGTCTTGGGAGACCCAGTACTTC; CDR3aa: CSAPGRTTGSWETQYF
j_gene: TRBJ1-4; abundance: NA; v_gene: TRBV7-9; d_gene: NA; CDR3nt: TGTGCCGCCAGAGACCTCGGCCCGACTGAAAAACTGTTTTTT; CDR3aa: CAARDLGPTEKLFF
j_gene: TRBJ1-2; abundance: few; v_gene: TRBV9; d_gene: NA; CDR3nt: TGTGCCAGCAGCGTCGGGGGGGAGGTCGCCTATGGCTACACCTTC; CDR3aa: CASSVGGEVAYGYTF
j_gene: TRBJ2-5; abundance: once; v_gene: TRBV6-5; d_gene: TRBD1; CDR3nt: TGTGCCAGCAAAAAGGACAGGGGGGCCGGGCAGTACTTC; CDR3aa: CASKKDRGAGQYF
j_gene: TRBJ2-1; abundance: NA; v_gene: TRBV29-1; d_gene: NA; CDR3nt: TGCAGCGTTAAGGACAGCTTCTACAATGAGCAGTTCTTC; CDR3aa: CSVKDSFYNEQFF
j_gene: TRBJ1-5; abundance: NA; v_gene: TRBV7-7; d_gene: TRBD1; CDR3nt: TGTGCTAGCAGCTGCCCTAGGGACAGACTTAATCAGCCCCAGCATTTT; CDR3aa: CASSCPRDRLNQPQHF
j_gene: TRBJ1-2; abundance: once; v_gene: TRBV28; d_gene: NA; CDR3nt: TGTGCCAGCAGGTCACTTTCGGAATATGGCTACACCTTC; CDR3aa: CASRSLSEYGYTF
j_gene: TRBJ1-4; abundance: NA; v_gene: TRBV29-1; d_gene: NA; CDR3nt: TGCAGCGCACTGGGGAGCGGGAATGAAAAACTGTTTTTT; CDR3aa: CSALGSGNEKLFF
j_gene: TRBJ2-1; abundance: NA; v_gene: TRBV5-5; d_gene: NA; CDR3nt: TGTGCCAGCAGCTTGGCTGGGTTCGCCTACAATGAGCAGTTCTTC; CDR3aa: CASSLAGFAYNEQFF